This TCR beta chain was obtained from a study of CD8+ T cells in alopecia areata. Findings and caveats of the study: Whereas mice showed it more clearly, TCR sharing across patients was murkier, possibly because of HLA.

Noted treatment: oral pan-JAK inhibitor, 5-10 mg twice daily. The CDR3 has 15 amino acids. CDR1 is KGHSH and CDR2 is LQKENI in the germline V gene. The V segment lost 1 base and the J segment 2 bases; nucleotides outside the gene matches: 3. Following RNA extraction, reverse transcription yielded cDNA that acted as the sequencing template. The method was immunoSEQ multiplex PCR; TCRdb's version includes in-frame clones alone and lacks a portion of them. The data hold some 210,000 clones, with approximately 70% observed a single time. Only a few counts were recorded for this clone. Antigen unknown. This clonotype was obtained from a human donor with alopecia areata. The sequences come from CD4+ T cells sorted from blood, collected at roughly week 45, from a patient treated with tofacitinib. This rearrangement joins TRBV18 to TRBJ2-3; TRBD1 matches at 7 bases. The CDR3 loop reads CASSPLGQATDTQYF. The CDR3 DNA reads TGTGCCAGCTCACCACTAGGACAGGCCACAGATACGCAGTATTTT.